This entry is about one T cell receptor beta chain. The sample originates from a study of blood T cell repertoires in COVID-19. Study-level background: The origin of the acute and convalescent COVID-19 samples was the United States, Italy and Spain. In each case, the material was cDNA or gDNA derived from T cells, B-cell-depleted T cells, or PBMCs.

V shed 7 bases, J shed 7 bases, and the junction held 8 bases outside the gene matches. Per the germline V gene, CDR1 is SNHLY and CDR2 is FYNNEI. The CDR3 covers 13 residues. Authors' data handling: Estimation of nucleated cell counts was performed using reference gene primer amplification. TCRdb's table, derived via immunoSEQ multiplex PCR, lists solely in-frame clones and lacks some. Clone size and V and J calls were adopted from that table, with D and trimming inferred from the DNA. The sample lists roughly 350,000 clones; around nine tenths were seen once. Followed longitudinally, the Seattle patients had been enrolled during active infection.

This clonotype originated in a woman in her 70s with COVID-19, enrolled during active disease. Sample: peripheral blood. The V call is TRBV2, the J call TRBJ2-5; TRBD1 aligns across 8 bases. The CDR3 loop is CASTEQGGWTQYF. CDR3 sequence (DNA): TGTGCCAGCACGGAACAGGGGGGATGGACCCAGTACTTC.